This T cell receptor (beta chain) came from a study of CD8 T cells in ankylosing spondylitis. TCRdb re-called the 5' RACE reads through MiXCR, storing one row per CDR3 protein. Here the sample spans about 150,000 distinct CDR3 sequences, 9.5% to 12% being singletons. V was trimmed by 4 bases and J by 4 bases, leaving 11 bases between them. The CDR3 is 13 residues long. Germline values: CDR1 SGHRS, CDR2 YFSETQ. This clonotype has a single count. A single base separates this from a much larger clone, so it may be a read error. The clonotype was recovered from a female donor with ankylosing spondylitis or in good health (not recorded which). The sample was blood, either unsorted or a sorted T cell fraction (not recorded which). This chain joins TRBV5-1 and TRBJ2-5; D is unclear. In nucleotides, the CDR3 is TGCGCCAGCAGCACTGGACGGACAGAGACCCAGTACTTC. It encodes CASSTGRTETQYF.